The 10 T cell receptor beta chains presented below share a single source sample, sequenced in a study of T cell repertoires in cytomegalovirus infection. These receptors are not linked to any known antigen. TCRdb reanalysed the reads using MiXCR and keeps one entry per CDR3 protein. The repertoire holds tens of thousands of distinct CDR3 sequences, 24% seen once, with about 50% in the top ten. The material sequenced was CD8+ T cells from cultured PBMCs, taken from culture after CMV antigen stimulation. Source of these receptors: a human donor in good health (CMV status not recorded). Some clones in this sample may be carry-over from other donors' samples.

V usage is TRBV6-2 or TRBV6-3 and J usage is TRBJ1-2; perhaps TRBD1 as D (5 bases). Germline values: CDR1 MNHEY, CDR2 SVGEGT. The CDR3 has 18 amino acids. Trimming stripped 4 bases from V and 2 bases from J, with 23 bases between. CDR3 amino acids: CASSFGARIGTRNYGYTF. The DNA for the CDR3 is TGTGCCAGCAGTTTTGGGGCCCGCATAGGCACGAGGAACTATGGCTACACCTTC.

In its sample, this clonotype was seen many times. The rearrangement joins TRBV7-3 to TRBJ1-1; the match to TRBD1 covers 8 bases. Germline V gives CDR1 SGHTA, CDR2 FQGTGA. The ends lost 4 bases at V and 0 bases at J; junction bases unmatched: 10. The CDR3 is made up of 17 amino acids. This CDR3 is CASSSRGHPGMNTEAFF. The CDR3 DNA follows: TGTGCCAGCAGCTCCAGGGGGCACCCGGGCATGAACACTGAAGCTTTCTTT.

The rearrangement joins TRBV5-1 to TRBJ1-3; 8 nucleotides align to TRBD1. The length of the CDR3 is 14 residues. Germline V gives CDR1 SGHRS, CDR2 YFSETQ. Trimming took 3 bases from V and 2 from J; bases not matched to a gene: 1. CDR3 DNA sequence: TGCGCCAGCAGCTCGACAGGGGCTGGAAACACCATATATTTT. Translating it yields CASSSTGAGNTIYF.

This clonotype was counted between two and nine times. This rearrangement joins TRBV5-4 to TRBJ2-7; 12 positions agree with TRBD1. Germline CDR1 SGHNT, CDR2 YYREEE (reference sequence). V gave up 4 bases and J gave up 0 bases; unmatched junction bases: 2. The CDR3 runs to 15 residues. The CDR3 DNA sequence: TGTGCCAGCAGCGTGGGACAGGGGGCCTCCTACGAGCAGTACTTC. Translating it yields CASSVGQGASYEQYF.

The CDR3 DNA reads TGTGCCAGCAGTCCACTAGCGGGGAGGGGCTCCTACGAGCAGTACTTC. This sequence encodes CASSPLAGRGSYEQYF. This sequence joins TRBV12-3 or TRBV12-4 and TRBJ2-7; 10 bases fit TRBD2. Germline trimming cut 5 bases from V and 0 bases from J; bases unmatched to any gene: 7. The CDR3 consists of 16 residues.

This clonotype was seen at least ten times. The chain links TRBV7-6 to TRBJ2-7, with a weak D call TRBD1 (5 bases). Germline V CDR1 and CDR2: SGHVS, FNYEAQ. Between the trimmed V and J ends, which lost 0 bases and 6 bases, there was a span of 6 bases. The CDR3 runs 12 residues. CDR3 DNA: TGTGCCAGCAGCTTAGCAGGGGCCGAGCAGTACTTC. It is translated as CASSLAGAEQYF.

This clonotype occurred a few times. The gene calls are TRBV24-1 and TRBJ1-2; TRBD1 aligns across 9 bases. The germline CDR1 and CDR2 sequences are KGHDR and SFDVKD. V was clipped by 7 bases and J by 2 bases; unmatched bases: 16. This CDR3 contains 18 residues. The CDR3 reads CATSVKTYPGQGNYGYTF. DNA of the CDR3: TGTGCCACCAGCGTCAAAACCTACCCGGGACAGGGCAACTATGGCTACACCTTC.

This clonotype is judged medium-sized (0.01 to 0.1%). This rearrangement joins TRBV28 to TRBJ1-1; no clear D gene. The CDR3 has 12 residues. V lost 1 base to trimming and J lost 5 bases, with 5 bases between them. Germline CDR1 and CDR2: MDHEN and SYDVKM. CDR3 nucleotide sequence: TGTGCCAGCAGTTTATTTGGTACTGAAGCTTTCTTT. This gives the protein CASSLFGTEAFF.

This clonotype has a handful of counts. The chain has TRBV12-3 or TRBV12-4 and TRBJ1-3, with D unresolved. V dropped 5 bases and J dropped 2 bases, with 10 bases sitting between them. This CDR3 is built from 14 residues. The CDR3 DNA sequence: TGTGCCAGCAGTCCTACGGGAACTGGAAACACCATATATTTT. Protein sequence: CASSPTGTGNTIYF.

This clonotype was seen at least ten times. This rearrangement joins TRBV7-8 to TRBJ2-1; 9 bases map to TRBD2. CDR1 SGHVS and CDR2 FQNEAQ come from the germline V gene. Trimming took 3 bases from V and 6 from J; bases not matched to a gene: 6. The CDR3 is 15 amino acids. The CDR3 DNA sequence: TGTGCCAGCAGCTTGACTAGCGGCGGTGTCAATGAGCAGTTCTTC. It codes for CASSLTSGGVNEQFF.